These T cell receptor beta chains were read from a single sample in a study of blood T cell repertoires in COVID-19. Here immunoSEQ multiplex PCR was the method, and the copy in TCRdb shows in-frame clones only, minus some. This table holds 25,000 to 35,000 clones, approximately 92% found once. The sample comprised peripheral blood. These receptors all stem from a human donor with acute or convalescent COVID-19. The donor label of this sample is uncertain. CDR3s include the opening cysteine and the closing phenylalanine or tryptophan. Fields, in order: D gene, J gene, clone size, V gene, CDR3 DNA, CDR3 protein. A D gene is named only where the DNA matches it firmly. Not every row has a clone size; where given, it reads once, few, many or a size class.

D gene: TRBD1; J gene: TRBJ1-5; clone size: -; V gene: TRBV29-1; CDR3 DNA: TGCAGCGTCGCCGGGCAGGGGGGCAATCAGCCCCAGCATTTT; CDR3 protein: CSVAGQGGNQPQHF
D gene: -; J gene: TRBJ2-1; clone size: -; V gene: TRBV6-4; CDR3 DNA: TGTGCCAGCAGTGCTCCGGGACGGGGGAATGAGCAGTTCTTC; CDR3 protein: CASSAPGRGNEQFF
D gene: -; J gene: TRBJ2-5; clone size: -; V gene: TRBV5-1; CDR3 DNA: TGCGCCAGCACACGCGGGGAGACCCAGTACTTC; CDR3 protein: CASTRGETQYF
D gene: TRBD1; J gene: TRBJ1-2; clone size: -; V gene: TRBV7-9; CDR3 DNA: TGTGCCAGCAGCTCCCAATCCCTGACAGGGGGGAGTAACTATGGCTACACCTTC; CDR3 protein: CASSSQSLTGGSNYGYTF
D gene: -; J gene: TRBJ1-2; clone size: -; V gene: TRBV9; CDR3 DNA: TGTGCCAGCAGCGTAGCCCCGGAGGGCAACTATGGCTACACCTTC; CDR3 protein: CASSVAPEGNYGYTF
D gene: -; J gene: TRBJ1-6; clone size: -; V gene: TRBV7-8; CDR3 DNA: TGTGCCAGCAGCTTAGCGGCAGGAAATTCACCCCTCCACTTT; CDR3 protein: CASSLAAGNSPLHF
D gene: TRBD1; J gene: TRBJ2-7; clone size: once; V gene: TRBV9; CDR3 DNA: TGTGCCAGCAGCGTAGGGACAGGAGCCTACGAGCAGTACTTC; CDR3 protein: CASSVGTGAYEQYF
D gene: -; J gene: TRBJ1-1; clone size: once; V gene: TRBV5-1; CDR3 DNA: TGCGCCAGCAGCTCGGTGGTGAGCAGGGGCAACACTGAAGCTTTCTTT; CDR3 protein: CASSSVVSRGNTEAFF
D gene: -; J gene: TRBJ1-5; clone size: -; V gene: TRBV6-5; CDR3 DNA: TGTGCCAGCAGTTACTCTGCGGGGGCAAACAATCAGCCCCAGCATTTT; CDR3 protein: CASSYSAGANNQPQHF
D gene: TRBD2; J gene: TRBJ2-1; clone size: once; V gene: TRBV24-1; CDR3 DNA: TGTGCCACCAGTGATTCTCGTAGACTAGCGGGAGCTGAAGATGAGCAGTTCTTC; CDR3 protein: CATSDSRRLAGAEDEQFF
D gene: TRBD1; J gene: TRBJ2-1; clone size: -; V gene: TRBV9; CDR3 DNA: TGTGCCAGCAGCCCAGAGGGGACAGGGGCATACAATGAGCAGTTCTTC; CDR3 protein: CASSPEGTGAYNEQFF
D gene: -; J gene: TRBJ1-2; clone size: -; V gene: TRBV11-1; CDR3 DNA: TGTGCCAGCAGCCAGGATAGGGGGTATGGCTACACCTTC; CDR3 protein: CASSQDRGYGYTF
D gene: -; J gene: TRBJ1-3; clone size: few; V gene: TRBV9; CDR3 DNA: TGTGCCAGCAGCGTAGCTTCGGGGGCTGGAAACACCATATATTTT; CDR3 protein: CASSVASGAGNTIYF
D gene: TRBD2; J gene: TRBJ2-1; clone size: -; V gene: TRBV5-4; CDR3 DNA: TGTGCCAGCAGCTTGGTAGCGGGAGGTTACAATGAGCAGTTCTTC; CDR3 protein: CASSLVAGGYNEQFF
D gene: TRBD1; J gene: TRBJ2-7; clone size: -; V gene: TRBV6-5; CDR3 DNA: TGTGCCAGCAAAAAGACAGGGACGGTAGGGTACGAGCAGTACTTC; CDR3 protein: CASKKTGTVGYEQYF
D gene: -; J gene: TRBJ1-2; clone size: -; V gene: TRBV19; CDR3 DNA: TGTGCCAGTAGTAGCAGGGGTGGCTACACCTTC; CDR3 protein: CASSSRGGYTF
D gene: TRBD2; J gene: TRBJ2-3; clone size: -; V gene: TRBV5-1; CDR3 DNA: TGCGCCAGCAGCTTGGGCGGGAGGTCCACAGATACGCAGTATTTT; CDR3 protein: CASSLGGRSTDTQYF
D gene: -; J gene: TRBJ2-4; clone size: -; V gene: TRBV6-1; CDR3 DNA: TGTGCCAGCAGTGGCCGGGCGGGGGCCCTCCGCGGCATTCAGTACTTC; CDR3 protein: CASSGRAGALRGIQYF
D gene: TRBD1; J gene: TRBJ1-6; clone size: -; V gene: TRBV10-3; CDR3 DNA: TGTGCCATCATGGACAGGGAGAGGAGGCTTCACTTT; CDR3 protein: CAIMDRERRLHF
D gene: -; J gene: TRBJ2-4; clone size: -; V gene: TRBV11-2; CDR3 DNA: TGTGCCAGCAGCTTACACTCCGCCAAAAACATTCAGTACTTC; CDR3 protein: CASSLHSAKNIQYF
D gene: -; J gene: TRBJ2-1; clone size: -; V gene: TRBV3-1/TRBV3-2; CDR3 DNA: TGTGCCAGCAGCCAAGAATCCAGGCCCTACAATGAGCAGTTCTTC; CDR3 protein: CASSQESRPYNEQFF
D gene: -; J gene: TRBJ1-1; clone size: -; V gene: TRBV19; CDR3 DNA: TGTGCCAGTAGTATAGTCTCCGGGAACACTGAAGCTTTCTTT; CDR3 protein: CASSIVSGNTEAFF
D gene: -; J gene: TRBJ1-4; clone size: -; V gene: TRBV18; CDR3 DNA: TGTGCCAGCTCACCGACAAAAGGGGCCGTTTTTGCAACTAATGAAAAACTGTTTTTT; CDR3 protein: CASSPTKGAVFATNEKLFF
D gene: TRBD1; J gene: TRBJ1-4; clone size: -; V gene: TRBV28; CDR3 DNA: TGTGCCACCACAGGGGGGACAAAGGTTGAAAAACTGTTTTTT; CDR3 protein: CATTGGTKVEKLFF
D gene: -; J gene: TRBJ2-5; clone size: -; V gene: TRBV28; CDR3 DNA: TGTGCCAGCAGTTTGGAAGGGGTTCTATACCAAGAGACCCAGTACTTC; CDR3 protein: CASSLEGVLYQETQYF
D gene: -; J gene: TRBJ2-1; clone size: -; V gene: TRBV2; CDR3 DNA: TGTGCCAGCAGTGACGCTAGCAAAGGGTACAATGAGCAGTTCTTC; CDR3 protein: CASSDASKGYNEQFF
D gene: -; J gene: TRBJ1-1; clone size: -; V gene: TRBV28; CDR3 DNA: TGTGCCAGCACCACTACAGGGAAGGTCAAAGCTTTCTTT; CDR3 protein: CASTTTGKVKAFF
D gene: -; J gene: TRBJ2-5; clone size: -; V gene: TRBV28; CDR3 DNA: TGTGCCAGCACCGCTCCCCTACAGGGGGGGTATGAGACCCAGTACTTC; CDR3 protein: CASTAPLQGGYETQYF
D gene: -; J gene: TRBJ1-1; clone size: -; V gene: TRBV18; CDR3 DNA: TGTGCCAGCTCACCCGGACTCGAGGACACTGAAGCTTTCTTT; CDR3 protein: CASSPGLEDTEAFF
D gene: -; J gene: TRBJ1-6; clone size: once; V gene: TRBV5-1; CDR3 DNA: TGCGCCAGCAGCTTGGACACTCCGGGTTTAAATTCACCCCTCCACTTT; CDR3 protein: CASSLDTPGLNSPLHF
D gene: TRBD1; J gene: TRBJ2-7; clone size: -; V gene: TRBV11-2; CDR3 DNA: TGTGCCAGCAGCTTAGGCCCCCAAGGGACAGGGCTAGAGCAGTACTTC; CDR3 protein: CASSLGPQGTGLEQYF
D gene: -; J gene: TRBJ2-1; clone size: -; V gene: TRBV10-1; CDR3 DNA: TGCGCCAGCAGCGCTTGGGGAGCGGACAATGAGCAGTTCTTC; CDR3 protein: CASSAWGADNEQFF
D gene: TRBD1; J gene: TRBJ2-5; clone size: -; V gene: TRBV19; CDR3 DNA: TGTGCCAGTAGCCGAGGGACAGTCACCCAAGAGACCCAGTACTTC; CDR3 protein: CASSRGTVTQETQYF
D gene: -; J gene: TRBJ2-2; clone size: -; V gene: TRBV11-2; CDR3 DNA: TGTGCCAGCAGCCCGATAGCGGTGTACACCGGGGAGCTGTTTTTT; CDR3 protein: CASSPIAVYTGELFF
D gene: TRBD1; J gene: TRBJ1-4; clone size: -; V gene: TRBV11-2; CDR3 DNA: TGTGCCAGCAGGCAACCAGGGGGAGGAAATGAAAAACTGTTTTTT; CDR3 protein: CASRQPGGGNEKLFF
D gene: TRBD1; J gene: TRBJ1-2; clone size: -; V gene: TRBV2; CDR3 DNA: TGTGCCAGCAGCGAAGACAGGGGATGGGGCTACACCTTC; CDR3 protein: CASSEDRGWGYTF
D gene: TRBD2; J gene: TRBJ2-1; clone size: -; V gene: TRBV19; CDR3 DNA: TGTGCCAGTAGTCCCCCCGTAGCGGGGGCGAACTACAATGAGCAGTTCTTC; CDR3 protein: CASSPPVAGANYNEQFF
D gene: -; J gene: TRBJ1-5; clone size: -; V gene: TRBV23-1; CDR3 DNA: TGCGCCAGCAGTCAATCCGATCAGCCCCAGCATTTT; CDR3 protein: CASSQSDQPQHF
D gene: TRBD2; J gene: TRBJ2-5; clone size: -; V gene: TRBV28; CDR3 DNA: TGTGCCAGCAGTTCCCCCTCGCGGGGGGCCCGGGAGACCCAGTACTTC; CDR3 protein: CASSSPSRGARETQYF
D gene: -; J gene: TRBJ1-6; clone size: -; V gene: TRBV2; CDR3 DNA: TGTGCCAGCACGGGTGCCCCCTCACCCCTCCACTTT; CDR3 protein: CASTGAPSPLHF